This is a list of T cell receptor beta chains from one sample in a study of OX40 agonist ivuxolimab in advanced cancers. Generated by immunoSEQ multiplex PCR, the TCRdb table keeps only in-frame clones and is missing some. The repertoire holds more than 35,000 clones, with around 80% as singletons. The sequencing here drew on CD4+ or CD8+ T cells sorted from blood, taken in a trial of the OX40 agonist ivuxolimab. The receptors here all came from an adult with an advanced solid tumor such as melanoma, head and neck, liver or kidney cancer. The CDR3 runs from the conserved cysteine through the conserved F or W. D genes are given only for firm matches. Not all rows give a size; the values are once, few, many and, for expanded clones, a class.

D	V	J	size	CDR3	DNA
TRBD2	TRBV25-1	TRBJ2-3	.	CASSEPSGREDTQYF	TGTGCCAGCAGTGAACCTAGCGGGAGGGAAGATACGCAGTATTTT
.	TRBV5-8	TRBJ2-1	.	CASTPEEESSSREQFF	TGTGCCAGCACCCCTGAAGAGGAGTCCTCCTCCCGCGAGCAGTTCTTC
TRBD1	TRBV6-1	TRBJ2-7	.	CATRDRGTYEQYF	TGTGCCACCCGGGACAGGGGAACCTACGAGCAGTACTTC
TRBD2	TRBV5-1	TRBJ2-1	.	CASSPNPTSGSRPYNEQFF	TGCGCCAGCAGCCCGAACCCGACTAGCGGGAGTCGGCCGTACAATGAGCAGTTCTTC
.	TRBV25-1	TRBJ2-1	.	CASSESSWGRVNEQFF	TGTGCCAGCAGTGAATCCTCATGGGGGCGAGTCAATGAGCAGTTCTTC
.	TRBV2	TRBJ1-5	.	CASSGNRVGGQPQHF	TGTGCCAGCAGTGGAAACAGGGTAGGGGGTCAGCCCCAGCATTTT
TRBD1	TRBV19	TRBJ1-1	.	CASSADRGSVNTEAFF	TGTGCCAGTAGTGCGGACAGGGGATCGGTGAACACTGAAGCTTTCTTT
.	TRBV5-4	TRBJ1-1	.	CASSLERGRATEAFF	TGTGCCAGCAGCTTGGAACGGGGCAGGGCCACTGAAGCTTTCTTT
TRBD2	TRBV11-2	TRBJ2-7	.	CASSPYWTSGVFYEQYF	TGTGCCAGCAGCCCCTACTGGACTAGCGGGGTATTCTACGAGCAGTACTTC
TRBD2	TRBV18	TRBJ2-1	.	CASSLDTIPAGGYNEQFF	TGTGCCAGCTCTCTTGACACTATCCCGGCGGGGGGTTACAATGAGCAGTTCTTC
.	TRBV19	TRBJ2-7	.	CASSISGGTFYEQYF	TGTGCCAGTAGTATATCCGGCGGGACTTTCTACGAGCAGTACTTC
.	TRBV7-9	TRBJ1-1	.	CASSLVAGAEAFF	TGTGCCAGCAGCTTAGTTGCAGGGGCTGAAGCTTTCTTT
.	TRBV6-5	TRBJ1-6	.	CASSANGPGHSPLHF	TGTGCCAGCAGTGCGAACGGACCGGGGCATTCACCCCTCCACTTT
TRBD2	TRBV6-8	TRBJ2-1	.	CASSYGLAGAGSTYNEQFF	TGTGCCAGCAGTTATGGACTAGCGGGAGCCGGCAGCACCTACAATGAGCAGTTCTTC
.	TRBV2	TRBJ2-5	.	CASMRSGLQETQYF	TGTGCCAGCATGCGGTCAGGACTTCAAGAGACCCAGTACTTC
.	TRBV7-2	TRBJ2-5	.	CASSRYQETQYF	TGTGCCAGCAGTCGGTACCAAGAGACCCAGTACTTC
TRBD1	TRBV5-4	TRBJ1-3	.	CASSAGQRNTIYF	TGTGCCAGCAGCGCGGGACAGAGAAACACCATATATTTT
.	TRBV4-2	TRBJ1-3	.	CASSRDRGSSGNTIYF	TGTGCCAGCAGCCGGGACCGGGGGAGCTCTGGAAACACCATATATTTT
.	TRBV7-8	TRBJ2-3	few	CASSLAPDTQYF	TGTGCCAGCAGCCTGGCCCCAGATACGCAGTATTTT
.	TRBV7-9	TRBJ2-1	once	CASTLQGAYNEQFF	TGTGCCAGCACCCTACAGGGTGCCTACAATGAGCAGTTCTTC
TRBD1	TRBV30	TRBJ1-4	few	CAWSPGQTTNEKLFF	TGTGCCTGGAGTCCGGGACAGACAACTAATGAAAAACTGTTTTTT
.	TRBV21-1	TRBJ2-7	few	CASSKRLLSSYEQYF	TGTGCCAGCAGCAAACGACTTCTTAGCTCCTACGAGCAGTACTTC
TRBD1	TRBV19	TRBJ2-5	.	CASSSDRDVGETQYF	TGTGCCAGTAGTAGCGACAGGGACGTTGGGGAGACCCAGTACTTC
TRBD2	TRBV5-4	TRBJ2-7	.	CASSLEGTSLNEQYF	TGTGCCAGCAGCTTGGAAGGGACTAGCCTGAACGAGCAGTACTTC
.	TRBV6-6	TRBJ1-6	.	CASSLGSSYNSPLHF	TGTGCCAGCAGTCTCGGCAGCTCCTATAATTCACCCCTCCACTTT
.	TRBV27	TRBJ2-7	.	CASSYGGIGYEQYF	TGTGCCAGCAGTTATGGAGGGATCGGCTACGAGCAGTACTTC
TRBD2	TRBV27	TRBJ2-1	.	CASSSLILTSGVSSYNEQFF	TGTGCCAGCAGTTCCCTAATTCTGACTAGCGGGGTGAGCTCCTACAATGAGCAGTTCTTC
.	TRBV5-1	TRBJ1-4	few	CASSLGGATNEKLFF	TGCGCCAGCAGCTTGGGCGGGGCAACTAATGAAAAACTGTTTTTT
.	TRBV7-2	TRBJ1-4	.	CASSLMVGDDEKLFF	TGTGCCAGCAGCTTAATGGTAGGGGATGATGAAAAACTGTTTTTT
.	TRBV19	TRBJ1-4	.	CASSTPKGNNEKLFF	TGTGCCAGTAGTACCCCTAAGGGAAATAATGAAAAACTGTTTTTT
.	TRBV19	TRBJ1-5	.	CASSRNGQSNQPQHF	TGTGCCAGTAGTAGAAACGGACAGAGCAATCAGCCCCAGCATTTT
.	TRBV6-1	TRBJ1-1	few	CASSSSGLRYTEAFF	.
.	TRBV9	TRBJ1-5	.	CASSVEAGSTSNQPQHF	TGTGCCAGCAGCGTAGAAGCGGGGAGCACGAGCAATCAGCCCCAGCATTTT
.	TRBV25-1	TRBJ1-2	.	CATITQGGGYTF	TGTGCCACCATAACACAGGGAGGGGGCTACACCTTC
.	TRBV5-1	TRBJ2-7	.	CASSLDLGEQYF	TGCGCCAGCAGCTTGGATCTAGGTGAGCAGTACTTC
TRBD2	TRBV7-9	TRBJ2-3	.	CASSLGLADTDTQYF	TGTGCCAGCAGCTTGGGACTAGCGGATACAGATACGCAGTATTTT